The source of this TCR beta chain is a study of T cell responses to AZD1222 COVID-19 vaccine. Findings and caveats of the study: After two AZD1222 doses, spike-specific TCR breadth and depth rose versus day 0. Clonal diversity was possibly underestimated; the donors were predominantly white British and more often female.

About this clone itself: What it recognizes is unknown.

Germline V gives CDR1 MDHEN, CDR2 SYDVKM. The CDR3 is made up of 14 amino acids. The V end was cut by 7 bases, the J end by 8 bases, with 17 bases between. Whether given at about 4 or about 12 weeks, second doses were pooled. Profiled with immunoSEQ multiplex PCR; TCRdb holds only in-frame clones, not every one. The sample has about 160,000 clones, 90% to 95% seen once. The sample here was peripheral blood, taken 28 days after the second AZD1222 dose. The chain carries TRBV28 and TRBJ1-4; D is perhaps TRBD1 (6 bases). This clonotype was sampled from an adult who received the AZD1222 COVID-19 vaccine. CDR3 sequence (DNA): TGTGCCAGCAACTCACAGGGTCGTTGGGAAAAACTGTTTTTT. This sequence encodes CASNSQGRWEKLFF.